This T cell receptor beta chain was identified in a study of blood T cell repertoires in COVID-19. Study summary: Nucleic acid was either cDNA or gDNA, and it came from T cells, B-cell-depleted T cells, or PBMCs.

From germline, CDR1 is SGDLS and CDR2 YYNGEE. The CDR3 is 15 residues long. Deletions cut 0 bases from V and 4 bases from J, with 11 bases between. In the source study's methods: Amplifying reference gene primers gave estimates of nucleated cell counts. The method was immunoSEQ multiplex PCR; TCRdb's version includes in-frame clones alone and lacks a portion of them. The V and J calls and clone size were taken over from that table, and D and trimming were inferred from the DNA. Of 50,000 or so clones listed, 84% are singletons. Source material: peripheral blood. The clonotype comes from a man aged 45-65 years with acute or convalescent COVID-19. The chain couples TRBV9 to TRBJ1-3, with D possibly TRBD1 on 5 matching bases. Here the CDR3 reads CASSVEGIQGNTIYF. CDR3 DNA: TGTGCCAGCAGCGTAGAGGGGATACAGGGAAACACCATATATTTT.